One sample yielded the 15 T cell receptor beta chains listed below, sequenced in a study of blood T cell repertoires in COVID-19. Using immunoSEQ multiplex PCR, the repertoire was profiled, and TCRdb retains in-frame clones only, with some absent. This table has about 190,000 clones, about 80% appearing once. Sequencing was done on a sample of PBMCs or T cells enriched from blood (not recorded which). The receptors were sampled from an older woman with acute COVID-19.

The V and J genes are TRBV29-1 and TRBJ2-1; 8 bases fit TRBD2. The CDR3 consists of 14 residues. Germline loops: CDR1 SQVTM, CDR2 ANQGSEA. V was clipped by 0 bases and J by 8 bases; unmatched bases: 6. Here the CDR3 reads CSVEDIGREDEQFF. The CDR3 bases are TGCAGCGTTGAAGATATCGGGAGGGAGGATGAGCAGTTCTTC.

The CDR3 DNA reads TGTGCCAGCAGCGTCGGACTAGCGGGAGGGCTTGATACGCAGTATTTT. Its translation: CASSVGLAGGLDTQYF. This chain connects TRBV7-9 to TRBJ2-3, with 15 bases aligning to TRBD2. Per germline, CDR1 SEHNR and CDR2 FQNEAQ (reference sequence). The CDR3 is made up of 16 amino acids. The trim removed 5 bases at V and 6 bases at J, leaving 6 bases unmatched.

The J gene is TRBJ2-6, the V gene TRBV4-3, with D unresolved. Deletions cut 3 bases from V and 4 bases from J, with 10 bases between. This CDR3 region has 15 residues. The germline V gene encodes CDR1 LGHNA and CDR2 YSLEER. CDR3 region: CASSQAQAGANVLTF. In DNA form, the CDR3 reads TGCGCCAGCAGCCAGGCCCAGGCAGGGGCCAACGTCCTGACTTTC.

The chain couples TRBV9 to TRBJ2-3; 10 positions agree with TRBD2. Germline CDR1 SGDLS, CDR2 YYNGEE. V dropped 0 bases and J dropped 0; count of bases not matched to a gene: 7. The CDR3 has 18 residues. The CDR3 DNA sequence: TGTGCCAGCAGCGTAGATCTAGCGGGGGCCATAAGCACAGATACGCAGTATTTT. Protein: CASSVDLAGAISTDTQYF. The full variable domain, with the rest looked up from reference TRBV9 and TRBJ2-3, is DSGVTQTPKHLITATGQRVTLRCSPRSGDLSVYWYQQSLDQGLQFLIQYYNGEERAKGNILERFSAQQFPDLHSELNLSSLELGDSALYFCASSVDLAGAISTDTQYFGPGTRLTVL.

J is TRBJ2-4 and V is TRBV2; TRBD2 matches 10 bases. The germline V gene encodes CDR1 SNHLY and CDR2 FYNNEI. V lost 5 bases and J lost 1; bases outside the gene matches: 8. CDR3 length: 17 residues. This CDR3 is CASSLAGEIFAKNIQYF. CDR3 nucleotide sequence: TGTGCCAGCAGTCTAGCGGGAGAGATATTCGCCAAAAACATTCAGTACTTC. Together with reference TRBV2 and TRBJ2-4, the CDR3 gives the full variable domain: EPEVTQTPSHQVTQMGQEVILRCVPISNHLYFYWYRQILGQKVEFLVSFYNNEISEKSEIFDDQFSVERPDGSNFTLKIRSTKLEDSAMYFCASSLAGEIFAKNIQYFGAGTRLSVL.

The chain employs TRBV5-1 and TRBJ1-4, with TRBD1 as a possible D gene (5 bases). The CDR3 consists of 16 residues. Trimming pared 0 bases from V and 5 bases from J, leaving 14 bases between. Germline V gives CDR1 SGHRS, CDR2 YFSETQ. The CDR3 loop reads CASSLAGGQVNEKLFF. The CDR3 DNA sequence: TGCGCCAGCAGCTTGGCCGGGGGTCAGGTGAATGAAAAACTGTTTTTT. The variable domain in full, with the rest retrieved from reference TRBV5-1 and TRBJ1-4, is KAGVTQTPRYLIKTRGQQVTLSCSPISGHRSVSWYQQTPGQGLQFLFEYFSETQRNKGNFPGRFSGRQFSNSRSEMNVSTLELGDSALYLCASSLAGGQVNEKLFFGSGTQLSVL.

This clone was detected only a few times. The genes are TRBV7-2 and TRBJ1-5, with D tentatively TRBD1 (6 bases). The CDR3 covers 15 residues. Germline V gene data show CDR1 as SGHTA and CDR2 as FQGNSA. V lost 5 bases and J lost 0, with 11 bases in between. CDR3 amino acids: CASSPDRRSNQPQHF. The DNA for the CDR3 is TGTGCCAGCAGCCCCGACAGGCGTAGCAATCAGCCCCAGCATTTT.

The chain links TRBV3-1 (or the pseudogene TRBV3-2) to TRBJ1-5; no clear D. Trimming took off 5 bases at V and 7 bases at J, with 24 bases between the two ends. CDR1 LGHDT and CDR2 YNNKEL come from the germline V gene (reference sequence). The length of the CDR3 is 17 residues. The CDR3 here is CASSDTPGCSSKQPQHF. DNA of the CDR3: TGTGCCAGCAGCGACACCCCAGGCTGCTCCTCGAAACAGCCCCAGCATTTT.

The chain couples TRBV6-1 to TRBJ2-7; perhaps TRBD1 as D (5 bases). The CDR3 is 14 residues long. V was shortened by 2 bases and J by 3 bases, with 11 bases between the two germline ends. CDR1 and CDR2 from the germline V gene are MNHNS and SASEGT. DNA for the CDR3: TGTGCCAGCAGTGAAACGACAGTCATCTACGAGCAGTACTTC. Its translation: CASSETTVIYEQYF.

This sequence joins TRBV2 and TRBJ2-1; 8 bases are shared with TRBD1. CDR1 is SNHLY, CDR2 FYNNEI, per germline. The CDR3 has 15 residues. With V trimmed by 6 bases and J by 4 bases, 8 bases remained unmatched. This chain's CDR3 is CASRPDRERYNEQFF. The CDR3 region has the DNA TGTGCCAGCAGACCGGACAGGGAGCGATACAATGAGCAGTTCTTC.

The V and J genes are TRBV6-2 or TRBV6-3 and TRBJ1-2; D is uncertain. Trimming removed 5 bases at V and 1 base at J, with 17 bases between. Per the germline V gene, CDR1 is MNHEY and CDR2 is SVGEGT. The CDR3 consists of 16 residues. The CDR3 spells CASSPRPGDGNYGYTF. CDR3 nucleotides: TGTGCCAGCAGTCCACGACCAGGTGACGGTAACTATGGCTACACCTTC.

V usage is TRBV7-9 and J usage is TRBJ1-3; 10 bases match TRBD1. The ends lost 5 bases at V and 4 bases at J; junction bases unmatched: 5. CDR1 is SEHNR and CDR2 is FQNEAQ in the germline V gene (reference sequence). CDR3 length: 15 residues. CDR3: CASSLGTGEGNTIYF. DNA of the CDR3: TGTGCCAGCAGCCTTGGGACAGGGGAAGGAAACACCATATATTTT. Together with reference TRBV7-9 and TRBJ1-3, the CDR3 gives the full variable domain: DTGVSQNPRHKITKRGQNVTFRCDPISEHNRLYWYRQTLGQGPEFLTYFQNEAQLEKSRLLSDRFSAERPKGSFSTLEIQRTEQGDSAMYLCASSLGTGEGNTIYFGEGSWLTVV.

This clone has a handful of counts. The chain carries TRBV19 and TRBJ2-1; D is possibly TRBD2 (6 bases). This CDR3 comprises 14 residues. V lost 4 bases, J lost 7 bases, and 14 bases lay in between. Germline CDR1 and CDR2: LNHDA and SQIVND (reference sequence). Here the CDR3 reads CASSTGLSMNEQFF. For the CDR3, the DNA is TGTGCCAGTAGTACGGGACTCTCTATGAATGAGCAGTTCTTC.

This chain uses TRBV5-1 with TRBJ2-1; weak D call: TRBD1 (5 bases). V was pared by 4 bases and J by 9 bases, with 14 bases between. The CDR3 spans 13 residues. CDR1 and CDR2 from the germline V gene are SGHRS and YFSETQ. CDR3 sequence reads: CASSAPDRVEQFF. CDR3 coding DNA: TGCGCCAGCAGCGCCCCAGACAGAGTTGAGCAGTTCTTC.

The CDR3 nucleotides read TGTGCCAGCAGTTTAGACAGGGGGGTGTACAATGAGCAGTTCTTC. It specifies CASSLDRGVYNEQFF. This chain links TRBV2 with TRBJ2-1, with 9 bases identical to TRBD1. This CDR3 region has 15 residues. CDR1 is SNHLY and CDR2 is FYNNEI in the germline V gene. J was trimmed by 4 bases and V by 5 bases; bases with no gene match: 6.